The 10 T cell receptor beta chains below were found in one sample sequenced in a study of cytomegalovirus exposure and HLA in healthy donors. The PCR employed 60 Vbeta primers together with 13 Jbeta primers. Profiled with immunoSEQ multiplex PCR; TCRdb holds only in-frame clones, not every one. The sample has 150,000 to 200,000 clones, roughly 79% seen once. The sequenced sample consisted of PBMCs. The receptors stem from a woman aged 25 to 45 in good health and CMV-seropositive.

To note about this clone: Mismatch with germline at one junction end may stem from a read error. The chain joins TRBV7-9 to TRBJ2-7, with D unclear. Germline assignment: CDR1 SEHNR and CDR2 FQNEAQ (reference sequence). The CDR3 loop spans 11 amino acids. The CDR3 protein is CSSSSSYEQYF. The DNA for the CDR3 is TGTTCCAGCAGCTCATCCTACGAGCAGTACTTC.

The V and J genes are TRBV5-4 and TRBJ2-3, with D hard to call. The CDR3 length is 13 residues. CDR1 and CDR2 (germline): SGHNT, YYREEE (reference sequence). The V gene lost 0 bases and the J gene lost 7 bases, with 9 bases spanning the gap. The CDR3 DNA reads as TGTGCCAGCAGCTTGGAAACCGAGTATACGCAGTATTTT. It encodes CASSLETEYTQYF.

The chain uses TRBV19 and TRBJ1-5, with TRBD1 matching 10 bases. The CDR3 is made up of 13 amino acids. The V segment lost 3 bases and the J segment 15 bases; nucleotides outside the gene matches: 8. Germline CDR1 LNHDA, CDR2 SQIVND (reference sequence). The CDR3, as DNA: TGTGCCAGTAGTATCGGTAGGGGACAGGGGTGGCATTTT. Translated: CASSIGRGQGWHF.

This clone came up once. V usage is TRBV6-5 and J usage is TRBJ1-3; 8 bases line up with TRBD1. V shed 6 bases, J shed 0 bases, and the junction held 1 base outside the gene matches. The length of the CDR3 is 14 residues. In germline, CDR1 is MNHEY, CDR2 SVGAGI. Here the CDR3 DNA reads TGTGCCAGCAGCAGGGGGCTCTCTGGAAACACCATATATTTT. Translated, it gives CASSRGLSGNTIYF.

V usage is TRBV7-9 and J usage is TRBJ1-2; 11 positions match TRBD1. CDR1 is SEHNR, CDR2 FQNEAQ, per germline (reference sequence). The CDR3 sequence is 17 residues long. V gave up 5 bases and J gave up 6 bases; unmatched junction bases: 14. The CDR3 sequence: CASSLNLRDRGVDGYTF. In DNA, the CDR3 is TGTGCCAGCAGCCTGAACCTCCGGGACAGGGGGGTGGATGGCTACACCTTC.

The V call is TRBV4-3, the J call TRBJ2-1; TRBD2 matches 10 bases. With V trimmed by 0 bases and J by 4 bases, 6 bases remained unmatched. This CDR3 has 17 residues. Per the germline V gene, CDR1 is LGHNA and CDR2 is YSLEER. This CDR3 reads CASSQEGGLAVYNEQFF. The CDR3 nucleotides are TGCGCCAGCAGCCAAGAGGGAGGACTAGCGGTATACAATGAGCAGTTCTTC.

The V and J genes are TRBV5-1 and TRBJ2-3; TRBD2 matches 11 bases. The CDR3 sequence is 17 residues long. Germline V gene data show CDR1 as SGHRS and CDR2 as YFSETQ. Trimming removed 3 bases from V and 0 bases from J; junction bases left unmatched: 6. This chain's CDR3 is CASSSMGLAASTDTQYF. The CDR3 DNA follows: TGCGCCAGCAGCTCCATGGGACTAGCGGCGAGCACAGATACGCAGTATTTT.

The chain is built from TRBV18 and TRBJ2-4; possible D gene TRBD1, 5 bases. The CDR3 sequence is 15 residues long. CDR1 is KGHSH and CDR2 is LQKENI in the germline V gene. The V and J ends lost 3 bases and 6 bases respectively, with 15 bases between them. In DNA form, the CDR3 reads TGTGCCAGCTCACCGTTCACAGGCATCGGAAACATTCAGTACTTC. Protein sequence: CASSPFTGIGNIQYF.

This clone has just a few counts. This chain uses TRBV5-6 with TRBJ2-7; tentatively, D is TRBD1 (6 bases). The V end lost 2 bases, the J end lost 5 bases, and 17 bases lay between the germline ends. This CDR3 contains 15 residues. Germline V gene sequence: CDR1 SGHDT, CDR2 YYEEEE. The CDR3 loop reads CASSFKIAGANEQYF. The CDR3 nucleotides are TGTGCCAGCAGCTTTAAGATAGCAGGGGCGAACGAGCAGTACTTC.

The chain combines TRBV5-4 with TRBJ2-5; 8 nucleotides line up with TRBD2. V shed 0 bases and J 5 bases; nucleotides not matched to a gene: 12. Germline-derived CDR1 and CDR2 are SGHNT and YYREEE (reference sequence). The CDR3 consists of 17 residues. The CDR3 DNA is TGTGCCAGCAGCTTGGAGGCTGGAAGCGGGGGAGGGGAGACCCAGTACTTC. Translated: CASSLEAGSGGGETQYF.